This T cell receptor beta chain stems from a study of T cell changes during pregnancy in multiple sclerosis. V was trimmed by 4 bases and J by 6 bases, leaving 19 bases between them. Looked up from germline, CDR1 is SGHAT and CDR2 is FQNNGV. The CDR3 totals 15 residues. Sequenced by immunoSEQ multiplex PCR; TCRdb stores in-frame clones only, minus some. The sample lists 43,000 or so clones, 85% to 95% occurring once. This sequence originates from a female donor with multiple sclerosis, enrolled in a pregnancy study. The chain links TRBV11-2 to TRBJ2-7; a weak D match, TRBD2 (5 bases). Sequencing used peripheral blood, obtained in the third trimester of pregnancy. CDR3 DNA sequence: TGTGCCAGCAGCTGGGGTGACGCAAGAGGGTCCGAGCAGTACTTC. Residues: CASSWGDARGSEQYF.